This passage covers 20 T cell receptor beta chains from one sample sequenced in a study of blood T cell repertoires in COVID-19. This table comes from immunoSEQ multiplex PCR, and its TCRdb copy is limited to in-frame clones, with some not included. The sample includes about 150,000 clones, over 70% of them seen just once. Sequenced sample: peripheral blood. The receptors here all came from an elderly man with acute or convalescent COVID-19.

This clone was observed a handful of times. The chain couples TRBV9 to TRBJ2-5, with D possibly TRBD1 on 6 matching bases. CDR1 is SGDLS, CDR2 YYNGEE, per germline. This CDR3 has 14 residues. Trimming left V 3 bases short and J 5 bases short, with 14 bases between. CDR3 DNA sequence: TGTGCCAGCAGCGGAAGCAGGGGACGTGAGACCCAGTACTTC. Its protein is CASSGSRGRETQYF.

This chain joins TRBV5-6 and TRBJ2-4, with D perhaps TRBD2 (5 bases). CDR1 SGHDT and CDR2 YYEEEE come from the germline V gene. Trimming shortened V by 0 bases and J by 0 bases, and 7 bases separated the two germline ends. The CDR3 runs to 15 residues. CDR3 DNA: TGTGCCAGCAGCTTGGACCGGGGAGCCAAAAACATTCAGTACTTC. Its translation: CASSLDRGAKNIQYF.

V gene TRBV19 combines with J gene TRBJ2-1; no clear D. Trimming removed 6 bases from V and 0 bases from J, with 9 bases in between. This CDR3 has 14 residues. Germline-derived CDR1 and CDR2 are LNHDA and SQIVND (reference sequence). CDR3 nucleotides: TGTGCCAGTAGAGTCTCAGGCTCCTACAATGAGCAGTTCTTC. Its translation: CASRVSGSYNEQFF.

The rearrangement uses TRBV6-6 and TRBJ1-5, with TRBD1 matching over 10 bases. CDR1 MNHNY and CDR2 SVGAGI come from the germline V gene (reference sequence). This CDR3 is 15 amino acids long. The V and J ends lost 5 bases and 7 bases, in that order; junction bases with no gene match: 8. Here the CDR3 DNA reads TGTGCCAGCAGTCCCCCCGGACAGGGGGGCCAGCCCCAGCATTTT. Translating it yields CASSPPGQGGQPQHF.

In its sample, this clone was seen once. The chain uses TRBV4-1 and TRBJ1-5, with TRBD1 matching over 7 bases. Per the germline V gene, CDR1 is MGHRA and CDR2 is YSYEKL. Trimming cost V 3 bases and J 7 bases; bases outside gene matches: 6. The length of the CDR3 is 14 residues. CDR3 sequence: CASSHQTGPQPQHF. The CDR3, as DNA: TGCGCCAGCAGCCACCAGACAGGGCCCCAGCCCCAGCATTTT.

The rearrangement uses TRBV6-5 and TRBJ1-1; D gene uncertain. Germline values: CDR1 MNHEY, CDR2 SVGAGI. CDR3 size: 14 residues. The V end lost 6 bases, the J end lost 1 base, and 12 bases lay between the germline ends. CDR3 in DNA: TGTGCCAGCAGACTAGGGCTGGGGAACACTGAAGCTTTCTTT. Protein sequence: CASRLGLGNTEAFF.

This clone was seen only once. This chain links TRBV5-4 with TRBJ1-5, with TRBD1 matching over 10 bases. Germline CDR1 reads SGHNT; CDR2 reads YYREEE (reference sequence). This CDR3 region has 14 residues. V was pared by 4 bases and J by 6 bases, with 4 bases of the junction left unmatched. Written as DNA, the CDR3 is TGTGCCAGCAGCCGACAGGGGGCAGGTCAGCCCCAGCATTTT. Its translation: CASSRQGAGQPQHF.

The rearrangement uses TRBV5-1 and TRBJ2-5; no clear D gene. Germline V CDR1 and CDR2: SGHRS, YFSETQ. The CDR3 has 15 residues. Between the trimmed V and J ends, which lost 4 bases and 5 bases, there was a span of 18 bases. In DNA form, the CDR3 reads TGCGCCAGCAGCGTGGGTGCCCGAGACTCGGAGACCCAGTACTTC. Translation: CASSVGARDSETQYF. Full variable domain (remainder filled in from reference TRBV5-1 and TRBJ2-5): KAGVTQTPRYLIKTRGQQVTLSCSPISGHRSVSWYQQTPGQGLQFLFEYFSETQRNKGNFPGRFSGRQFSNSRSEMNVSTLELGDSALYLCASSVGARDSETQYFGPGTRLLVL.

V is TRBV9 and J is TRBJ1-1, with 8 bases matching TRBD1. The CDR3 consists of 16 residues. V lost 4 bases and J lost 2; bases outside the gene matches: 10. Germline CDR1 and CDR2: SGDLS and YYNGEE. The CDR3 coding sequence is TGTGCCAGCAGCCTGAGTCCCGGGACAGGTAACACTGAAGCTTTCTTT. Its protein is CASSLSPGTGNTEAFF.

This clone appeared once. J is TRBJ2-7 and V is TRBV5-1; tentative D call: TRBD1 (5 bases). This CDR3 has 15 amino acids. The germline V and J ends were trimmed by 2 bases and 0 bases, with 12 bases remaining between them. CDR1 and CDR2 (germline): SGHRS, YFSETQ. CDR3: CASSFGQGSSYEQYF. The CDR3 nucleotides are TGCGCCAGCAGCTTCGGTCAGGGAAGCTCCTACGAGCAGTACTTC.

The rearrangement links TRBV5-1 to TRBJ1-6; tentative D call: TRBD1 (6 bases). Germline CDR1 SGHRS, CDR2 YFSETQ. The CDR3 consists of 19 residues. Trimming cost V 0 bases and J 4 bases, with 20 bases left between them. The CDR3, as DNA: TGCGCCAGCAGCTTGGGCACCCAAGAACAGGGATTTTATAATTCACCCCTCCACTTT. Amino acids: CASSLGTQEQGFYNSPLHF.

J is TRBJ1-1 and V is TRBV5-5, with a weak D call TRBD1 (5 bases). Trimming cost V 5 bases and J 4 bases, with 15 bases left between them. CDR1 is SGHKS, CDR2 YYEKEE, per germline (reference sequence). The CDR3 sequence is 14 residues long. Here the CDR3 reads CASSKGLYRTEAFF. The CDR3 coding sequence is TGTGCCAGCAGTAAGGGACTTTATCGCACTGAAGCTTTCTTT. The variable domain in full, with the rest retrieved from reference TRBV5-5 and TRBJ1-1, is DAGVTQSPTHLIKTRGQQVTLRCSPISGHKSVSWYQQVLGQGPQFIFQYYEKEERGRGNFPDRFSARQFPNYSSELNVNALLLGDSALYLCASSKGLYRTEAFFGQGTRLTVV.

The V gene is TRBV19, the J gene TRBJ2-7; TRBD2 aligns across 10 bases. J was trimmed by 3 bases and V by 5 bases; bases with no gene match: 7. This CDR3 is 15 amino acids long. In germline, CDR1 is LNHDA, CDR2 SQIVND (reference sequence). The CDR3 sequence: CASSPRTSGYYEQYF. Here the CDR3 DNA reads TGTGCCAGTAGTCCAAGGACTAGCGGCTACTACGAGCAGTACTTC.

The chain is built from TRBV29-1 and TRBJ1-2, with 7 nucleotides matching TRBD1. Germline CDR1 and CDR2: SQVTM and ANQGSEA. With V trimmed by 7 bases and J by 4 bases, 9 bases remained unmatched. The length of the CDR3 is 13 residues. CDR3 protein: CSGIGGEGYGYTF. The CDR3 DNA is TGCAGCGGAATAGGGGGCGAAGGCTATGGCTACACCTTC.

The V and J genes are TRBV10-3 and TRBJ2-7; TRBD1 is a possible D gene (6 bases). The germline V and J ends were trimmed by 7 bases and 1 base, with 11 bases remaining between them. Germline lookup yields CDR1 ENHRY and CDR2 SYGVKD. This CDR3 comprises 13 residues. This chain's CDR3 is CAITQGNSYEQYF. The CDR3, as DNA: TGTGCCATCACCCAGGGGAATTCCTACGAGCAGTACTTC.

This chain connects TRBV14 to TRBJ1-3; unclear D gene. This CDR3 spans 14 amino acids. Per germline, CDR1 SGHDN and CDR2 FVKESK. V lost 1 base to trimming and J lost 3 bases, with 7 bases between them. In DNA, the CDR3 is TGTGCCAGCAGCCAAGGGGCGAGTGGAAACACCATATATTTT. Amino acid sequence: CASSQGASGNTIYF.

The chain is built from TRBV30 and TRBJ2-7; 11 bases agree with TRBD2. The V segment lost 2 bases and the J segment 2 bases; nucleotides outside the gene matches: 5. Germline CDR1 reads GTSNPN; CDR2 reads SVGIG (reference sequence). This CDR3 spans 15 amino acids. The CDR3 DNA sequence: TGTGCCTGGAGTCCACTAGCGGGAGCCCCCTACGAGCAGTACTTC. Translation gives CAWSPLAGAPYEQYF. Variable domain in full (rest from reference TRBV30 and TRBJ2-7): SQTIHQWPATLVQPVGSPLSLECTVEGTSNPNLYWYRQAAGRGLQLLFYSVGIGQISSEVPQNLSASRPQDRQFILSSKKLLLSDSGFYLCAWSPLAGAPYEQYFGPGTRLTVT.

This chain joins TRBV11-1 and TRBJ2-7; 10 positions match TRBD1. This CDR3 region has 15 residues. Germline V gene lookup returns CDR1 SGHAT and CDR2 FQDESV (reference sequence). Trimming cost V 4 bases and J 3 bases; bases outside gene matches: 6. The CDR3 loop reads CASSSRDRGHYEQYF. The CDR3 DNA is TGTGCCAGCAGCTCCCGGGACAGGGGACACTACGAGCAGTACTTC.

The chain has TRBV12-3 or TRBV12-4 and TRBJ2-1; TRBD2 might be the D (6 bases). This CDR3 region has 13 residues. The V end was cut by 10 bases, the J end by 6 bases, with 16 bases between. The CDR3 coding sequence is TGTGCCACCCGACGAGGAGGGGTCAATGAGCAGTTCTTC. Encoded protein: CATRRGGVNEQFF.

The rearrangement joins TRBV3-1 (or the pseudogene TRBV3-2) to TRBJ2-7, with D maybe TRBD1 (6 bases). V was pared by 7 bases and J by 0 bases, with 13 bases between. Germline V CDR1 and CDR2: LGHDT, YNNKEL (reference sequence). The CDR3 length is 14 residues. CDR3 DNA: TGTGCCAGCACCTCCAGGGGCCTCTCCTACGAGCAGTACTTC. Its protein product is CASTSRGLSYEQYF.